Listed here is a single T cell receptor beta chain. Different DNA sequences within this sample yield the same CDR3. These data are taken from a study of Ad26.COV2.S vaccination and SARS-CoV-2 variants. Generated by immunoSEQ multiplex PCR, the TCRdb table keeps only in-frame clones and is missing some. The data contain more than 300,000 clones, 70% to 90% of them singletons. CDR1 is MNHEY and CDR2 is SVGAGI in the germline V gene. CDR3 size: 15 residues. V lost 3 bases and J lost 0, with 9 bases in between. The treatment was: roughly 20 received Ad26.COV2.S at low or high dose, single or two shots; about 5 received placebo; per-sample allocation not given. Sampling happened 63 days after the first vaccine or placebo injection.

The receptor was isolated from a person between 18 and 65 years old who received the Ad26.COV2.S COVID-19 vaccine or a placebo. The gene calls are TRBV6-5 and TRBJ1-3; perhaps TRBD1 as D (6 bases). The sample in question was peripheral blood, obtained in a trial of Ad26.COV2.S vaccine versus placebo. The CDR3 nucleotides are TGTGCCAGCAGTTATCAGGGGCTCTCTGGAAACACCATATATTTT. It encodes CASSYQGLSGNTIYF.